The clone carrying this TCR beta chain has a count of ten or more. CDR1 DFQATT and CDR2 SNEGSKA come from the germline V gene (reference sequence). The CDR3 consists of 11 residues. Unique molecular identifiers were incorporated during preparation of the TCRbeta library. Using its own MiXCR run on the PCR reads, TCRdb lists one record per CDR3 protein. The sample shows about 640,000 distinct CDR3 sequences, 16% of them seen only once. This sample was taken from a study of T-cell reconstitution after alpha-beta-depleted transplantation in children. The source of this sequence is a human donor who donated a stem cell graft to a child with acute myeloid leukemia. The V and J genes are TRBV20-1 and TRBJ2-7; D call uncertain. The specimen was PBMCs from the stem cell graft donor, collected from the stem cell graft. The CDR3 loop is CSGLDSYEQYF. CDR3 bases: TGCAGCGGGCTAGACTCCTACGAGCAGTACTTC.